This T cell receptor beta chain was found in a study of early T cells in non-severe SARS-CoV-2 infection. Study information: Sequencing input comprised bulk RNA from unsorted whole blood; chain pairing was not available.

Unique molecular identifiers (one per individual cDNA molecule) were attached. TCRdb fed the 5' RACE reads into MiXCR, producing one record per CDR3 protein. Of about 49,000 distinct CDR3 sequences listed, about 12% were seen once; the top ten hold approximately 9.1%. Comment on this clonotype: Its target is unknown.

Overall study findings and caveats: VDJdb matches were skewed toward anti-spike CD8 T cell responses.

The receptor was derived from an adult who was a healthcare worker with PCR-confirmed SARS-CoV-2 infection or an uninfected control (not recorded which). The sample comprised whole blood.

Here the CDR3 reads CATSRDTGPLNQPQHF. CDR3 coding DNA: TGTGCCACCAGCAGGGATACAGGGCCCCTCAATCAGCCCCAGCATTTT. The V and J genes are TRBV15 and TRBJ1-5; tentative D call: TRBD1 (6 bases). The CDR3 runs 16 residues. V shed 3 bases and J shed 3 bases, with 15 bases lying between them. Germline CDR1 is LNHNV and CDR2 is YYDKDF (reference sequence).